A selection of T cell receptor beta chains follows, all from one sample in a study of primary melanoma T cells and metastatic recurrence. Some clones are missing from TCRdb's copy, which holds only in-frame ones; the method was immunoSEQ multiplex PCR. The sample yields approximately 210 clones, roughly 90% seen once. The sequenced sample was melanoma tumor tissue. The receptors stem from a human donor with melanoma. CDR3s include the opening cysteine and the closing phenylalanine or tryptophan. A D gene is named only where the DNA matches it firmly. Clone sizes are given selectively: once, few, many, or a class where the clone is expanded.

hyperexpanded	TRBV11-3	-	TRBJ2-5	TGTGCCAGCAGCCCCCGGAGGTTCCAAGAGACCCAGTACTTC	CASSPRRFQETQYF
-	TRBV6-8	-	TRBJ1-5	TGTGCCAGCAGTCCGGAGCGGGGTTCTCAGCCCCAGCATTTT	CASSPERGSQPQHF
-	TRBV6-8	-	TRBJ2-7	TGTGCCAGCAGTTTCACAGGGAGCTACGAGCAGTACTTC	CASSFTGSYEQYF
-	TRBV11-3	-	TRBJ1-2	TGTGCCAGCAGCTTAGGAGGTCTAGGGAAACCCTATGGCTACACCTTC	CASSLGGLGKPYGYTF
-	TRBV11-3	TRBD1	TRBJ1-4	TGTGCCAGCAGCCGAAGGACAGGGATGGATGAAAAACTGTTTTTT	CASSRRTGMDEKLFF
once	TRBV11-3	TRBD1	TRBJ1-1	TGTGCCAGCAGCTTTGGGACAGGGGGCCTTGAAGCTTTCTTT	CASSFGTGGLEAFF
-	TRBV5-1	-	TRBJ2-2	TGCGCCAGCAGCTTGGACTCTGCGACCGGGGAGCTGTTTTTT	CASSLDSATGELFF
-	TRBV19	TRBD1	TRBJ2-4	TGTGCCAGTAGTATTCGTCTTCCCGGGACAGAAATACTAGCCAAAAACATTCAGTACTTC	CASSIRLPGTEILAKNIQYF
-	TRBV15	TRBD1	TRBJ1-6	TGTGCCACCAGCGTGACAGGGCCCTATAATTCACCCCTCCACTTT	CATSVTGPYNSPLHF
-	TRBV27	TRBD2	TRBJ2-3	TGTGCCAGCAGTTTATATGGGGGGGTGAGAGATACGCAGTATTTT	CASSLYGGVRDTQYF
-	TRBV5-1	TRBD2	TRBJ2-5	TGCGCCAGCAGCCCGGGACTAGCGGGGGGGTACCAAGAGACCCAGTACTTC	CASSPGLAGGYQETQYF
-	TRBV6-8	TRBD1	TRBJ2-5	TGTGCCAGCAGTTACCCTACAGGGGGCGCTTGGGGAGAGACCCAGTACTTC	CASSYPTGGAWGETQYF
-	TRBV12-5	-	TRBJ1-5	TGTGCTAGTGGTTTGGTATACCAACATAGCAATCAGCCCCAGCATTTT	CASGLVYQHSNQPQHF
-	TRBV11-3	TRBD1	TRBJ2-7	TGTGCCAGCAGCTTTCGAGGGGGACAGTTCCTCCGAGAGTACTTC	CASSFRGGQFLREYF
-	TRBV5-1	-	TRBJ2-2	TGCGCCAGCAGCTTGGCGACTCTCGGCGGGGAGCTGTTTTTT	CASSLATLGGELFF
-	TRBV11-3	-	TRBJ1-3	TGTGCCAGCAGCCCGAATACAGGCTCTGGAAACACCATATATTTT	CASSPNTGSGNTIYF
-	TRBV6-8	-	TRBJ1-6	TGTGCCACCCCAGGTGCGGGGGCGAGGCATTCACCCCTCCACTTT	CATPGAGARHSPLHF
-	TRBV6-8	-	TRBJ2-7	TGTGCCAGCAGACCTGGGGGGTTAATCTACGAGCAGTACTTC	CASRPGGLIYEQYF
once	TRBV11-3	-	TRBJ1-1	TGTGCCAGCAGCTTCTTTGGGAGGAACACTGAAGCTTTCTTT	CASSFFGRNTEAFF
-	TRBV18	-	TRBJ1-5	TGTGCCAGCTCACCGGCCTATAGGCAGCCCCAGCATTTT	CASSPAYRQPQHF
-	TRBV18	TRBD1	TRBJ1-2	TGTGCCAGCTCACTCACCGGGACAGGGGACTATGGCTACACCTTC	CASSLTGTGDYGYTF
-	TRBV19	TRBD1	TRBJ2-7	TGTGCCAGTAGCGTGACAGGGGGCTCCTACGAGCAGTACTTC	CASSVTGGSYEQYF
-	TRBV6-8	-	TRBJ2-7	TGTGCCATCAGTGGGACCTTCTACGAGCAGTACTTC	CAISGTFYEQYF
-	TRBV6-8	-	TRBJ1-3	TGTGCCAGCAGTCCCTTATCCGTAACTGGAAACACCATATATTTT	CASSPLSVTGNTIYF
few	TRBV11-3	-	TRBJ1-6	TGTGCCAGCAGCCTACTTACTGCTAATTCACCCCTCCACTTT	CASSLLTANSPLHF
once	TRBV28	-	TRBJ2-1	TGTGCCAGCAGACTAACCGGACCCTACAATGAGCAGTTCTTC	CASRLTGPYNEQFF
-	TRBV19	-	TRBJ2-7	TGTGCCTCCAAAAACAACTCCTACGAGCAGTACTTC	CASKNNSYEQYF
-	TRBV15	-	TRBJ1-6	TGTGCCACCAGCGCAGGAACAGGTAGCTCCTATAATTCACCCCTCCACTTT	CATSAGTGSSYNSPLHF
-	TRBV10-3	-	TRBJ1-1	TGTGCCATCAGTGAGGGCAGGGCGAACACTGAAGCTTTCTTT	CAISEGRANTEAFF
-	TRBV6-8	-	TRBJ2-1	TGTGCCAGCAGTTATTTCCTAGGCAATGAGCAGTTCTTC	CASSYFLGNEQFF
-	TRBV28	TRBD1	TRBJ2-1	TGTGCCAGCAGTCTACCGGGACAGGGATCCAATGAGCAGTTCTTC	CASSLPGQGSNEQFF
-	TRBV6-8	-	TRBJ2-7	TGTGCCAGCAGTTTAGGCCTGACCTACGAGCAGTACTTC	CASSLGLTYEQYF
-	TRBV18	TRBD1	TRBJ1-1	TGTGCCAGCGGACAGGGCCCGAACACTGAAGCTTTCTTT	CASGQGPNTEAFF
-	TRBV6-1	-	TRBJ2-7	TGTGCCAGCAGTGAAGGATGGGGCTACGAGCAGTACTTC	CASSEGWGYEQYF
-	TRBV7-6	TRBD2	TRBJ2-1	TGTGCCAGCAGAGGGCTAGCGGGGGGGTTGAGCAATGAGCAGTTCTTC	CASRGLAGGLSNEQFF
-	TRBV19	-	TRBJ1-2	TGTGCCAGTAGTGCAGGGAAGAGGTACTATGGCTACACCTTC	CASSAGKRYYGYTF
once	TRBV11-3	-	TRBJ2-5	TGTGCCAGCAGTTTGAAAAACATTCTAGCAGTAGCGAGGGAGACCCAGTACTTC	CASSLKNILAVARETQYF
-	TRBV7-8	-	TRBJ2-3	TGTGCCAGCAGCTTAGCAGGCACCAGCACGCAGTATTTT	CASSLAGTSTQYF
-	TRBV11-3	-	TRBJ1-1	TGTGCCAGCAGCTACACATTTACAGGTCTTGGAGCTTTCTTT	CASSYTFTGLGAFF
-	TRBV6-8	-	TRBJ2-2	TGTGCCATCAGTGTGAATTGGGGGTCCGGGGAGCTGTTTTTT	CAISVNWGSGELFF
few	TRBV28	TRBD1	TRBJ2-7	TGTGCCAGCAGTCAAGACAGGGGGCCCTACGAGCAGTACTTC	CASSQDRGPYEQYF
-	TRBV7-2	TRBD1	TRBJ1-1	TGTGCCAGCGGGACAGGGTTGAACACTGAAGCTTTCTTT	CASGTGLNTEAFF
-	TRBV11-3	TRBD1	TRBJ2-7	TGTGCCAGCTCCAGACAGGGAATTGGGCTCGGCCACGAGCAGTACTTC	CASSRQGIGLGHEQYF
-	TRBV11-3	TRBD2	TRBJ2-1	TGTGCCAGCAGCCTCGGGACTAGCGGGGGAGTCAATGAGCAGTTCTTC	CASSLGTSGGVNEQFF
-	TRBV11-3	TRBD2	TRBJ2-2	TGTGCCAGCAGCTTGGGTGCTAGCGGGGCCAACACCGGGGAGCTGTTTTTT	CASSLGASGANTGELFF
-	TRBV7-7	-	TRBJ2-5	TGTGCTAGCAGCCCCCAGGGAGTACCTACGGAGACCCAGTACTTC	CASSPQGVPTETQYF
-	TRBV19	-	TRBJ2-7	TGTGCCAGTAATATAGGGACGGGTAGAATCTACGAGCAGTACTTC	CASNIGTGRIYEQYF
-	TRBV6-8	TRBD1	TRBJ1-2	TGTGCCATCACTAAGACAGGGGCGGCTGGCTACACCTTC	CAITKTGAAGYTF